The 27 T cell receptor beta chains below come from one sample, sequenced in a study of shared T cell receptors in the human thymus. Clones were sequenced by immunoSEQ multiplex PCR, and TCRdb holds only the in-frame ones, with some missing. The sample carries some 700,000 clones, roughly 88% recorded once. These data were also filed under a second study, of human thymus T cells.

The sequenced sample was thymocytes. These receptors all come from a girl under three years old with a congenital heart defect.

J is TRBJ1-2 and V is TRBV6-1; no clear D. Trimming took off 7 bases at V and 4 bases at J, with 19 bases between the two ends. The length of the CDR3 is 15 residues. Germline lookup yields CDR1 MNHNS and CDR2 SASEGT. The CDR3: CASIAHSLRGYGYTF. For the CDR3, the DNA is TGTGCCAGCATCGCACACTCGTTAAGAGGCTATGGCTACACCTTC.

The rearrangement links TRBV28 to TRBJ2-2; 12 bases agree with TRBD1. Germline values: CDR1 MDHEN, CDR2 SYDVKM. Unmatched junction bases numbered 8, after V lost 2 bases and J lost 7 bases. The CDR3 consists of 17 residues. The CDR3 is CASSLHSGTGGVGELFF. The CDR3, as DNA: TGTGCCAGCAGTTTACACTCCGGGACAGGGGGCGTCGGGGAGCTGTTTTTT. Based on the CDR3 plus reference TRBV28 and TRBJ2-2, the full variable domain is DVKVTQSSRYLVKRTGEKVFLECVQDMDHENMFWYRQDPGLGLRLIYFSYDVKMKEKGDIPEGYSVSREKKERFSLILESASTNQTSMYLCASSLHSGTGGVGELFFGEGSRLTVL.

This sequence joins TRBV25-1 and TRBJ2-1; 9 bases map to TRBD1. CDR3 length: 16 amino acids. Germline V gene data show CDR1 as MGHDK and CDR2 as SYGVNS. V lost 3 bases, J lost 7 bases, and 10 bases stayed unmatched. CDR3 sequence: CASSEPPGQGRNEQFF. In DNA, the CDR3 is TGTGCCAGCAGTGAGCCCCCGGGACAGGGTAGGAATGAGCAGTTCTTC. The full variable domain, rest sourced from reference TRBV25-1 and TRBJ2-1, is EADIYQTPRYLVIGTGKKITLECSQTMGHDKMYWYQQDPGMELHLIHYSYGVNSTEKGDLSSESTVSRIRTEHFPLTLESARPSHTSQYLCASSEPPGQGRNEQFFGPGTRLTVL.

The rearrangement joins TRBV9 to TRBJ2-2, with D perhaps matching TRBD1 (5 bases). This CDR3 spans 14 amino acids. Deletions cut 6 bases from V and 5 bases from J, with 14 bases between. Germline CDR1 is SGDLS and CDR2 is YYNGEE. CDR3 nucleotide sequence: TGTGCCAGCAACCAGCTCAGGGAAACCGGGGAGCTGTTTTTT. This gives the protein CASNQLRETGELFF. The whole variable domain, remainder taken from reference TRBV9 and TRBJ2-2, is DSGVTQTPKHLITATGQRVTLRCSPRSGDLSVYWYQQSLDQGLQFLIQYYNGEERAKGNILERFSAQQFPDLHSELNLSSLELGDSALYFCASNQLRETGELFFGEGSRLTVL.

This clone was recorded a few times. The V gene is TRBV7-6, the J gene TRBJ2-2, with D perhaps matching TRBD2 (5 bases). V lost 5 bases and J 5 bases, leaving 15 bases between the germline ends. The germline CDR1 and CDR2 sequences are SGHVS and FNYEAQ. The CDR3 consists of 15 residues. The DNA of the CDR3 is TGTGCCAGCAGCCCCAGTCGAGAGGGAACCGGGGAGCTGTTTTTT. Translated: CASSPSREGTGELFF.

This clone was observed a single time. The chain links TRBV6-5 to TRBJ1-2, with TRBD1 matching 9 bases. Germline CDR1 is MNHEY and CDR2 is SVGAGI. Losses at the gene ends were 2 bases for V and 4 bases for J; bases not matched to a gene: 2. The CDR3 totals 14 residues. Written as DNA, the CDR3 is TGTGCCAGCAGTTACCAGGGACAGGGCTATGGCTACACCTTC. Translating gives CASSYQGQGYGYTF.

CDR3 sequence (DNA): TGTGCCAGCAGCCCCGGACTAGCGGGGGGGCGCGGCACAGATACGCAGTATTTT. This translates into CASSPGLAGGRGTDTQYF. The chain recombines TRBV13 with TRBJ2-3; 15 bases are shared with TRBD2. The V gene's germline CDR1 is PRHDT and CDR2 FYEKMQ (reference sequence). V dropped 5 bases and J dropped 1; count of bases not matched to a gene: 7. The length of the CDR3 is 18 residues.

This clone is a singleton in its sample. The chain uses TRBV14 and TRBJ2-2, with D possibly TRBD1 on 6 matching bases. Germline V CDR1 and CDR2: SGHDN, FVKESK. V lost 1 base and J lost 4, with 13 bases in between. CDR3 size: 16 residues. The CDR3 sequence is CASSQVRGPITGELFF. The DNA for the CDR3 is TGTGCCAGCAGCCAAGTCAGGGGCCCTATCACCGGGGAGCTGTTTTTT.

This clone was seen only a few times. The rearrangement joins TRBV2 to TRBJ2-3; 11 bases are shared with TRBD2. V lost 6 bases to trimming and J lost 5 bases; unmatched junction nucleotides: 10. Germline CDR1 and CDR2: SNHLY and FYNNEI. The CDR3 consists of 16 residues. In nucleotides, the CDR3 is TGTGCCAGCAGCCCCAAACTAGCGGGGGCAGGAGATACGCAGTATTTT. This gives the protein CASSPKLAGAGDTQYF.

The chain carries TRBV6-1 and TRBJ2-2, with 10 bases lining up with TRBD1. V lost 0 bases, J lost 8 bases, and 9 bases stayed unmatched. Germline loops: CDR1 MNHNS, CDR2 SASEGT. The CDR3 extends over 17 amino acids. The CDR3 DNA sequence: TGTGCCAGCAGTGAAGCTCGGGACAGGGGCGATTATGGGGAGCTGTTTTTT. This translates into CASSEARDRGDYGELFF.

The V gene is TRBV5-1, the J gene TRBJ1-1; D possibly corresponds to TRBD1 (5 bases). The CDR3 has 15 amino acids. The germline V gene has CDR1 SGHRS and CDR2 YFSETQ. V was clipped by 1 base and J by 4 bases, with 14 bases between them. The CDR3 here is CASSLTPDRATEAFF. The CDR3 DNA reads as TGCGCCAGCAGCTTGACCCCTGACAGAGCCACTGAAGCTTTCTTT. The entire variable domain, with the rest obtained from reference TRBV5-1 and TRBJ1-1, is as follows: KAGVTQTPRYLIKTRGQQVTLSCSPISGHRSVSWYQQTPGQGLQFLFEYFSETQRNKGNFPGRFSGRQFSNSRSEMNVSTLELGDSALYLCASSLTPDRATEAFFGQGTRLTVV.

DNA of the CDR3: TGCGCCAGCAGCTTGGCCGGTGCGGCAAGTAAGGAGCAGTACTTC. It specifies CASSLAGAASKEQYF. The gene calls are TRBV5-1 and TRBJ2-7; D uncertain. The CDR3 runs to 15 residues. The V and J ends lost 0 bases and 7 bases respectively, with 17 bases between them. Germline-derived CDR1 and CDR2 are SGHRS and YFSETQ. Full variable domain (outside the CDR3, taken from reference TRBV5-1 and TRBJ2-7): KAGVTQTPRYLIKTRGQQVTLSCSPISGHRSVSWYQQTPGQGLQFLFEYFSETQRNKGNFPGRFSGRQFSNSRSEMNVSTLELGDSALYLCASSLAGAASKEQYFGPGTRLTVT.

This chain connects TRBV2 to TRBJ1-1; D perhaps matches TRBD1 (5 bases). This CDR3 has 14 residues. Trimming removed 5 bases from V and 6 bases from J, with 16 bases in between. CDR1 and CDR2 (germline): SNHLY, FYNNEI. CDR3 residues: CASSLRGAAPEAFF. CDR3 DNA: TGTGCCAGCAGTCTGCGGGGCGCGGCCCCTGAAGCTTTCTTT. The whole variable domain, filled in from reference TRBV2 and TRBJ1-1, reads EPEVTQTPSHQVTQMGQEVILRCVPISNHLYFYWYRQILGQKVEFLVSFYNNEISEKSEIFDDQFSVERPDGSNFTLKIRSTKLEDSAMYFCASSLRGAAPEAFFGQGTRLTVV.

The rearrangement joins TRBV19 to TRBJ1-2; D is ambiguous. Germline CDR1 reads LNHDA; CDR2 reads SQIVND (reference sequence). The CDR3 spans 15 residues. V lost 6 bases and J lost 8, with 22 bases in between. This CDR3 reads CASRDSFKDHGGYTF. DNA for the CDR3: TGTGCCAGTAGGGACTCGTTCAAGGATCATGGGGGCTACACCTTC. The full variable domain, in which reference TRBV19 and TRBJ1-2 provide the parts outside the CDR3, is DGGITQSPKYLFRKEGQNVTLSCEQNLNHDAMYWYRQDPGQGLRLIYYSQIVNDFQKGDIAEGYSVSREKKESFPLTVTSAQKNPTAFYLCASRDSFKDHGGYTFGSGTRLTVV.

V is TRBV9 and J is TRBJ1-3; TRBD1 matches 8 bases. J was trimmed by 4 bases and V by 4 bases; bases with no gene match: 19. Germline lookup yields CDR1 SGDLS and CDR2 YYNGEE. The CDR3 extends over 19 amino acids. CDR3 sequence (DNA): TGTGCCAGCAGCTTCTACTCGGACAGGGACGCGGTAGAAGGAAACACCATATATTTT. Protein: CASSFYSDRDAVEGNTIYF.

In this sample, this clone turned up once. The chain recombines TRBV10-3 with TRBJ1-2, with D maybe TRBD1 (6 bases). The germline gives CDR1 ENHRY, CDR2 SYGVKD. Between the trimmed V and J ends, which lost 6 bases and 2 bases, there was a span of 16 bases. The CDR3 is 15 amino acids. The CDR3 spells CAIRVQGSGNYGYTF. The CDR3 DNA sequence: TGTGCCATCAGAGTACAGGGAAGTGGCAACTATGGCTACACCTTC.

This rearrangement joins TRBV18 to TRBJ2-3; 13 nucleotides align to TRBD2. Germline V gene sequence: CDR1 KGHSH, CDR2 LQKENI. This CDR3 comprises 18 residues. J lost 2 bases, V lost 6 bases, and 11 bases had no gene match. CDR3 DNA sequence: TGTGCCAGCTCTCAGACTAGCGGGGGGAGGGGACCCACAGATACGCAGTATTTT. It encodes CASSQTSGGRGPTDTQYF.

The CDR3 coding sequence is TGTGCCAGCAGTTTATTGCGTAGGAGCTACGAGCAGTACTTC. This gives the protein CASSLLRRSYEQYF. The chain recombines TRBV28 with TRBJ2-7; D ambiguous. The CDR3 runs 14 residues. The germline V gene encodes CDR1 MDHEN and CDR2 SYDVKM. Trimming stripped 1 base from V and 3 bases from J, with 10 bases between.

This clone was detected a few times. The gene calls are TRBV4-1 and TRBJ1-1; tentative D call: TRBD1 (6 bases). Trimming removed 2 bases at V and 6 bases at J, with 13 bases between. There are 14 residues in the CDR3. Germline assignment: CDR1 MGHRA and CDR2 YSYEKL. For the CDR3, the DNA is TGCGCCAGCAGCCAAAGGGTTACAGGGTCTGAAGCTTTCTTT. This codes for CASSQRVTGSEAFF.

The CDR3 sequence: CASSLARQGAGGYTF. As DNA, the CDR3 is TGTGCCAGCAGTTTGGCCCGCCAGGGGGCGGGGGGCTACACCTTC. The chain couples TRBV27 to TRBJ1-2; 8 positions match TRBD1. The CDR3 length is 15 residues. J gave up 8 bases and V 3 bases, and 11 bases lay outside the gene matches. CDR1 MNHEY and CDR2 SMNVEV come from the germline V gene (reference sequence).

The CDR3 sequence: CASSYRKDRGNQPQHF. DNA of the CDR3: TGTGCCAGCAGTTATCGAAAAGACAGGGGCAATCAGCCCCAGCATTTT. The J gene is TRBJ1-5, the V gene TRBV6-6; TRBD1 matches at 7 bases. Trimming cost V 3 bases and J 2 bases; bases outside gene matches: 7. The length of the CDR3 is 16 residues. Germline V gene sequence: CDR1 MNHNY, CDR2 SVGAGI (reference sequence).

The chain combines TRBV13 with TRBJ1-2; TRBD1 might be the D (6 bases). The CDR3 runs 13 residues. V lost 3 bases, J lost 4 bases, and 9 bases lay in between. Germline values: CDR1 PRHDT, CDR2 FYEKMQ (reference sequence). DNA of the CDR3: TGTGCCAGCAGCTTTCTGGACAGCTATGGCTACACCTTC. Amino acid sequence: CASSFLDSYGYTF.

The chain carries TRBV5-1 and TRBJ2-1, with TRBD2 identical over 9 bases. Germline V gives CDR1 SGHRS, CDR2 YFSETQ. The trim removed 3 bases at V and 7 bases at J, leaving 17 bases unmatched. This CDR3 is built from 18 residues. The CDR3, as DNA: TGCGCCAGCAGCTCCAGGGTAGCGGGGGCCATCCCTTGGAATGAGCAGTTCTTC. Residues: CASSSRVAGAIPWNEQFF.

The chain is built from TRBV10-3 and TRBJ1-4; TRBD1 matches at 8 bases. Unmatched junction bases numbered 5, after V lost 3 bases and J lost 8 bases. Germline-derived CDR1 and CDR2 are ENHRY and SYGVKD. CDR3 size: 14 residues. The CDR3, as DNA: TGTGCCATCAGTGATTCTCGGACAGGGGAAAAACTGTTTTTT. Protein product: CAISDSRTGEKLFF.

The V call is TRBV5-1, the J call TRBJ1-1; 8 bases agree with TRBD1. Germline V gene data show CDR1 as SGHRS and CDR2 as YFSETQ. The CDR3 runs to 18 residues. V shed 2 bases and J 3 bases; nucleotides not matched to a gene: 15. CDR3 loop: CASSFRDRFHRVDTEAFF. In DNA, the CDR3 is TGCGCCAGCAGCTTCCGGGACAGGTTCCACCGGGTAGACACTGAAGCTTTCTTT. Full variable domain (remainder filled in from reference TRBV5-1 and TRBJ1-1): KAGVTQTPRYLIKTRGQQVTLSCSPISGHRSVSWYQQTPGQGLQFLFEYFSETQRNKGNFPGRFSGRQFSNSRSEMNVSTLELGDSALYLCASSFRDRFHRVDTEAFFGQGTRLTVV.

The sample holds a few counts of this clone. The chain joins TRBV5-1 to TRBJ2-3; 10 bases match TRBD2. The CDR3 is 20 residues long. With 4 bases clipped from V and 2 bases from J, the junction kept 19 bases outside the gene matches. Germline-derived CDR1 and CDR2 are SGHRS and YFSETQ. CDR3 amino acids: CASSPIYALAGADYTDTQYF. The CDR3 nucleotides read TGCGCCAGCAGCCCCATCTACGCTCTAGCGGGGGCTGATTACACAGATACGCAGTATTTT.

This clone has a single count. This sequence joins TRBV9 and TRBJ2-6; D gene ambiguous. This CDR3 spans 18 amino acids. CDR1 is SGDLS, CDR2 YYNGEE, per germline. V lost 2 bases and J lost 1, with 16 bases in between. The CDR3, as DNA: TGTGCCAGCAGCGTTGGGCAACCCACCGGATCTGGGGCCAACGTCCTGACTTTC. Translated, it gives CASSVGQPTGSGANVLTF.